The present T cell receptor beta chain was sequenced within a study of cytomegalovirus exposure and HLA in healthy donors. Germline CDR1 and CDR2: MNHEY and SMNVEV (reference sequence). With V trimmed by 5 bases and J by 8 bases, 12 bases remained unmatched. The CDR3 length is 15 residues. This clone has a handful of counts. The primer mix had 60 Vbeta and 13 Jbeta primers. Sequencing used immunoSEQ multiplex PCR; TCRdb keeps in-frame clones, though not all of them. There are about 120,000 clones in the sample; around 79% occur only once, and 6.3% lies in the top ten. This receptor was taken from a woman in her 40s in good health and CMV-seronegative. The sample taken for sequencing was PBMCs. The chain uses TRBV27 and TRBJ2-1, with 7 bases fitting TRBD2. This CDR3 reads CASSLGLTFGDEQFF. Written as DNA, the CDR3 is TGTGCCAGCAGTCTGGGACTAACCTTTGGGGATGAGCAGTTCTTC.